Detailed here is one T cell receptor beta chain. This entry comes from a study of blood T cell repertoires in COVID-19. Across the study: Sources were T cells, B-cell-depleted T cells, or PBMCs; the material itself was cDNA or gDNA.

Sequencing used immunoSEQ multiplex PCR; TCRdb keeps in-frame clones, though not all of them. The repertoire holds around 140,000 clones, with about 89% as singletons. This TCR was sampled from a man in his 60s with active or convalescent COVID-19. Sample: peripheral blood.

CDR3 in DNA: TGTGCCAGTGCCCCGGGGGGGGCGGGGGGGGAGACCCAGTACTTC. Its translation is CASAPGGAGGETQYF. This rearrangement joins TRBV19 to TRBJ2-5; 9 bases fit TRBD2. Germline V gene data show CDR1 as LNHDA and CDR2 as SQIVND (reference sequence). The CDR3 totals 15 residues. The trim removed 8 bases at V and 5 bases at J, leaving 12 bases unmatched.